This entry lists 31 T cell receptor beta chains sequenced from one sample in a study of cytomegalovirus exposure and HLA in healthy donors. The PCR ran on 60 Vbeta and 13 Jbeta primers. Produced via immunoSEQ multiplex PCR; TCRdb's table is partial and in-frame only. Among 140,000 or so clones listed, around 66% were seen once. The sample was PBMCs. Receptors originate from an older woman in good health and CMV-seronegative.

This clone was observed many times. The CDR3 sequence is CASSLRTGGWVYGYTF. The CDR3 region has the DNA TGTGCCAGCAGCTTACGGACAGGGGGCTGGGTCTATGGCTACACCTTC. The V gene is TRBV5-6, the J gene TRBJ1-2; 11 nucleotides line up with TRBD1. Germline-derived CDR1 and CDR2 are SGHDT and YYEEEE. The CDR3 is 16 amino acids. J gave up 4 bases and V 2 bases, and 7 bases lay outside the gene matches.

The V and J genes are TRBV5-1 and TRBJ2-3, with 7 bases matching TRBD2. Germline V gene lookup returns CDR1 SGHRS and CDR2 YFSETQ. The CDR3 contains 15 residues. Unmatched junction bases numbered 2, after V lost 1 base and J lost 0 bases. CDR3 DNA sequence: TGCGCCAGCAGCTTGAGCGGGACGAGCACAGATACGCAGTATTTT. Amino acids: CASSLSGTSTDTQYF. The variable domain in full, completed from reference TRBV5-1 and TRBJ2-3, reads KAGVTQTPRYLIKTRGQQVTLSCSPISGHRSVSWYQQTPGQGLQFLFEYFSETQRNKGNFPGRFSGRQFSNSRSEMNVSTLELGDSALYLCASSLSGTSTDTQYFGPGTRLTVL.

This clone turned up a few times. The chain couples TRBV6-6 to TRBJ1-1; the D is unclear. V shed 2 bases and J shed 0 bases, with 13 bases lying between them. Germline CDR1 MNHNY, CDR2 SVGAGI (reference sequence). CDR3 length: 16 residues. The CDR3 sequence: CASSYVQTLMNTEAFF. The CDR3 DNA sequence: TGTGCCAGCAGTTACGTACAGACCTTAATGAACACTGAAGCTTTCTTT.

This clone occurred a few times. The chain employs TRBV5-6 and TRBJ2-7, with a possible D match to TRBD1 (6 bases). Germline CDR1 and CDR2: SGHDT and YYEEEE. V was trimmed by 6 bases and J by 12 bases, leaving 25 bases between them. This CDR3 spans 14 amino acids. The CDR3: CASTKQGLTPMSYF. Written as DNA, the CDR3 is TGTGCCAGCACAAAACAGGGTTTGACCCCCATGTCGTACTTC.

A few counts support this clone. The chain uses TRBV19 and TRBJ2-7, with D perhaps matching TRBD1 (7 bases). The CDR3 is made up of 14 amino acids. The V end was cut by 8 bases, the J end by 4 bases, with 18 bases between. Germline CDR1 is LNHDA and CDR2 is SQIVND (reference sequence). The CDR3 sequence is CASHRGGRPYEQYF. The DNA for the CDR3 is TGTGCCAGTCACAGGGGAGGACGACCTTACGAGCAGTACTTC.

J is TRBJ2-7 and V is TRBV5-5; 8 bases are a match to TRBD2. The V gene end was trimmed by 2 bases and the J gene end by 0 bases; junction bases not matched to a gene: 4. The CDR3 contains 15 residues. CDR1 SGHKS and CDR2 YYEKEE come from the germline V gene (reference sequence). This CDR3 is CASSLVAGSSYEQYF. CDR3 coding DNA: TGTGCCAGCAGCTTAGTAGCGGGGTCCTCCTACGAGCAGTACTTC. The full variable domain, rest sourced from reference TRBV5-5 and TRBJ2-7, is DAGVTQSPTHLIKTRGQQVTLRCSPISGHKSVSWYQQVLGQGPQFIFQYYEKEERGRGNFPDRFSARQFPNYSSELNVNALLLGDSALYLCASSLVAGSSYEQYFGPGTRLTVT.

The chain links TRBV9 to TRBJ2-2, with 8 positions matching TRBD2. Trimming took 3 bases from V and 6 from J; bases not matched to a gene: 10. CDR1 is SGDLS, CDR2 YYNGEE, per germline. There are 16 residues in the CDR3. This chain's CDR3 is CASSAFSGIRAGELFF. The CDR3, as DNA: TGTGCCAGCAGCGCCTTTAGCGGGATAAGGGCCGGGGAGCTGTTTTTT.

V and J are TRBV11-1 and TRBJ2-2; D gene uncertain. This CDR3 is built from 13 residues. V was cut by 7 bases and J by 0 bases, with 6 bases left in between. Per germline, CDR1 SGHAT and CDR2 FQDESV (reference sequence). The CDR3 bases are TGTGCCAGCACACTAACGAACACCGGGGAGCTGTTTTTT. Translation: CASTLTNTGELFF.

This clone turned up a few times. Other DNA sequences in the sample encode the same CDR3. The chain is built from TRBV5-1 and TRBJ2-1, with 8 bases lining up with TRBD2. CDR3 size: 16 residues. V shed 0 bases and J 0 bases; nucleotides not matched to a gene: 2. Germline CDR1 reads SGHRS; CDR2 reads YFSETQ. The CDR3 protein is CASSLAGGSSYNEQFF. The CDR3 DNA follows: TGCGCCAGCAGCTTGGCGGGGGGGAGCTCCTACAATGAGCAGTTCTTC.

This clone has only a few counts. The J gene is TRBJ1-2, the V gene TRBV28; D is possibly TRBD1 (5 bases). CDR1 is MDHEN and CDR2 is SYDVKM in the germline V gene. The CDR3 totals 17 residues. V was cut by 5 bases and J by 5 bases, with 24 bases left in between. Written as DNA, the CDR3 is TGTGCCAGCAGTCCCCACGGTGGGACTCTAAGATCATATGGCTACACCTTC. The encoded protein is CASSPHGGTLRSYGYTF.

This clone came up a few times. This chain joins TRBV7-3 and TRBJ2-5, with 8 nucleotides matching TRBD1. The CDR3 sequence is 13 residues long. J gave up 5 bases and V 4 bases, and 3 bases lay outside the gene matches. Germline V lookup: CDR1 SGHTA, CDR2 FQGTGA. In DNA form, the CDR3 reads TGTGCCAGCAGCTGGACAGGGAAGGAGACCCAGTACTTC. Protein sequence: CASSWTGKETQYF.

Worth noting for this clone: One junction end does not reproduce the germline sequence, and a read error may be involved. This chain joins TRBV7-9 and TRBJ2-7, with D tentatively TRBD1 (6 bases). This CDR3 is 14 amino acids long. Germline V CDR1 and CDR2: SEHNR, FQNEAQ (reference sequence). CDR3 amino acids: CSSSLAQGKHEQYF. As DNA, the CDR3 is TGTTCCAGCAGCTTAGCCCAGGGGAAGCACGAGCAGTACTTC.

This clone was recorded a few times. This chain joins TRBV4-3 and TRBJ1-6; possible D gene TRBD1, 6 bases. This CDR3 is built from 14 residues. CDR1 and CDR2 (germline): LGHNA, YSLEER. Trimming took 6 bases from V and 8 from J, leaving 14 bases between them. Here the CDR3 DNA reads TGCGCCAGCAGGCTCGGACAGATTGATTCACCCCTCCACTTT. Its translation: CASRLGQIDSPLHF.

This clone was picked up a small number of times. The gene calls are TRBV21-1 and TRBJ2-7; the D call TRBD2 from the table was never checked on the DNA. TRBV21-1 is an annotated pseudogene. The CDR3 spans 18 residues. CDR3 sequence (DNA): TGTGCCAGCAGCAAATACCTCTTACCGGATCCGGGAGCCTACGAGCAGTACTTC. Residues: CASSKYLLPDPGAYEQYF.

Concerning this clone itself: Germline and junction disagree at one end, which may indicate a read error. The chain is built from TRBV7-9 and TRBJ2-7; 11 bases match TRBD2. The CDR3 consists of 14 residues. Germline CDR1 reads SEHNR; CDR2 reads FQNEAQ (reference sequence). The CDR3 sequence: CSSSSLSGRDEQYF. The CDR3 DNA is TGTTCCAGCAGCTCCCTTAGCGGGAGGGACGAGCAGTACTTC.

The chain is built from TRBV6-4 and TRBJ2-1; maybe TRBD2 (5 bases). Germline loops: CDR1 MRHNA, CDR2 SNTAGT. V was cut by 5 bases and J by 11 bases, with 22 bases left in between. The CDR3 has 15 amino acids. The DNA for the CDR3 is TGTGCCAGCAGTCGAGCGGCGGGTCCGATCCGACAGCAGTTCTTC. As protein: CASSRAAGPIRQQFF.

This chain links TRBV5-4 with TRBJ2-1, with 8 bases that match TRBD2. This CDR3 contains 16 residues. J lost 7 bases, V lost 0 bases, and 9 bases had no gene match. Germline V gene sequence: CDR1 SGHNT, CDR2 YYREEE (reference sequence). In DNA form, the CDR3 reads TGTGCCAGCAGCTTGGAGGGGCAGCGGGGGAGGAATGAGCAGTTCTTC. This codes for CASSLEGQRGRNEQFF. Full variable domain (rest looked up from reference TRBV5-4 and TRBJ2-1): ETGVTQSPTHLIKTRGQQVTLRCSSQSGHNTVSWYQQALGQGPQFIFQYYREEENGRGNFPPRFSGLQFPNYSSELNVNALELDDSALYLCASSLEGQRGRNEQFFGPGTRLTVL.

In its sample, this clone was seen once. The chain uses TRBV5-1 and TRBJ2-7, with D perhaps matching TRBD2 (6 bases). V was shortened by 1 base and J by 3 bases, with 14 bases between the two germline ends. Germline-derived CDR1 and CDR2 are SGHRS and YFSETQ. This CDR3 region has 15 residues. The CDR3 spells CASSLKAEGRYEQYF. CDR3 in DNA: TGCGCCAGCAGCTTGAAGGCGGAGGGCCGCTACGAGCAGTACTTC. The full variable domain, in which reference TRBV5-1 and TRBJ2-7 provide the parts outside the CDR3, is KAGVTQTPRYLIKTRGQQVTLSCSPISGHRSVSWYQQTPGQGLQFLFEYFSETQRNKGNFPGRFSGRQFSNSRSEMNVSTLELGDSALYLCASSLKAEGRYEQYFGPGTRLTVT.

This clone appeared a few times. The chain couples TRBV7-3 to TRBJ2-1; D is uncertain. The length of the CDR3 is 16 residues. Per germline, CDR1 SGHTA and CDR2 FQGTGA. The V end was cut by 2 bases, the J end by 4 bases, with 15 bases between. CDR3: CASSLVGSSRYNEQFF. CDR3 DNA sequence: TGTGCCAGCAGCTTAGTTGGCTCTTCCAGATACAATGAGCAGTTCTTC.

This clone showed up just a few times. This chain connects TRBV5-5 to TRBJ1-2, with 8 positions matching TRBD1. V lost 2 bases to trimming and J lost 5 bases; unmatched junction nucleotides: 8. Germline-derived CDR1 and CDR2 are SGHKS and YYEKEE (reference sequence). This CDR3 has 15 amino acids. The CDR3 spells CASSLQGGARYGYTF. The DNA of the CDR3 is TGTGCCAGCAGCTTACAGGGGGGTGCGAGGTATGGCTACACCTTC.

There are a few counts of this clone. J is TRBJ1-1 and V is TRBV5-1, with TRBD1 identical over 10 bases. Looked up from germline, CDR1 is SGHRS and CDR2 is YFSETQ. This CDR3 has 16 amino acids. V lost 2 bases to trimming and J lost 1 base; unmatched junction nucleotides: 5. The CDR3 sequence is CASSLDRGQSNTEAFF. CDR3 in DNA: TGCGCCAGCAGCTTAGACAGGGGGCAGTCGAACACTGAAGCTTTCTTT.

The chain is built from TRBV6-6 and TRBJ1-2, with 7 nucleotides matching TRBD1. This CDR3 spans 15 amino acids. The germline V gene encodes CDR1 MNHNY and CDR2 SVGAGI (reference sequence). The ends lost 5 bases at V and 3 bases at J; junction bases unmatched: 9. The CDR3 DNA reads TGTGCCAGCAGTCCACAGAGAACAGGGGACTATGGCTACACCTTC. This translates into CASSPQRTGDYGYTF.

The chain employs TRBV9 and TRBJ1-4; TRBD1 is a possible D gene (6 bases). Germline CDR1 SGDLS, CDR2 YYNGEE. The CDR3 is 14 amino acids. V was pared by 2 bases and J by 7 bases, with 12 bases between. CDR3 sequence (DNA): TGTGCCAGCAGCGTGACCGGACAGTCTGAAAAACTGTTTTTT. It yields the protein CASSVTGQSEKLFF.

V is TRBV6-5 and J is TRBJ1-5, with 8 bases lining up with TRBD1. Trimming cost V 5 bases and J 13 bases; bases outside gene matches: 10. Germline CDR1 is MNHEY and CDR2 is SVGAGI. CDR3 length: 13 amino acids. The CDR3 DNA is TGTGCCAGCAGTACCCGAGGACAGGGCAGGCAGCATTTT. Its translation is CASSTRGQGRQHF.

The CDR3 coding sequence is TGCGCCAGCAGCCAAGTAGCGGGCTTCTACAATGAGCAGTTCTTC. This codes for CASSQVAGFYNEQFF. The chain recombines TRBV4-1 with TRBJ2-1, with 7 bases lining up with TRBD2. Losses at the gene ends were 1 base for V and 3 bases for J; bases not matched to a gene: 3. The CDR3 sequence is 15 residues long. CDR1 is MGHRA, CDR2 YSYEKL, per germline.

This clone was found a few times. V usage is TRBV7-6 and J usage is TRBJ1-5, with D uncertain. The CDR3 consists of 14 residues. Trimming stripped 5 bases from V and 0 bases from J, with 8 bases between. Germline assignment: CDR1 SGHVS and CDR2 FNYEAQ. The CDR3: CASSPGNSNQPQHF. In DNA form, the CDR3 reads TGTGCCAGCAGCCCCGGGAATAGCAATCAGCCCCAGCATTTT.

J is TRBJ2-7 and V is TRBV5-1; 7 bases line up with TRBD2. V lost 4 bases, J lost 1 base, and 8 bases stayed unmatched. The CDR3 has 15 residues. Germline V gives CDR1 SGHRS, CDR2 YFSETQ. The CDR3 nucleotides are TGCGCCAGCAGCGAGACACCTAGCGGTTCCTACGAGCAGTACTTC. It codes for CASSETPSGSYEQYF.

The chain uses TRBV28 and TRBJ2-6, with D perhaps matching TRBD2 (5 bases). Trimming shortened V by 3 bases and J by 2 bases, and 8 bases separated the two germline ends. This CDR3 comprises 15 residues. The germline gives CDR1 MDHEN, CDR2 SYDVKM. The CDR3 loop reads CASSFNGAGANVLTF. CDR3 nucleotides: TGTGCCAGCAGTTTTAACGGGGCTGGGGCCAACGTCCTGACTTTC.

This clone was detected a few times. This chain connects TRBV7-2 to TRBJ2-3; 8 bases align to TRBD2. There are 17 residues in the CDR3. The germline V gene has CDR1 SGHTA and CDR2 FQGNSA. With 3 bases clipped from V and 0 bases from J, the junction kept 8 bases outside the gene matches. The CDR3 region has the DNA TGTGCCAGCAGCTTCGGGGGCGGGGGGCTTAGCACAGATACGCAGTATTTT. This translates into CASSFGGGGLSTDTQYF.

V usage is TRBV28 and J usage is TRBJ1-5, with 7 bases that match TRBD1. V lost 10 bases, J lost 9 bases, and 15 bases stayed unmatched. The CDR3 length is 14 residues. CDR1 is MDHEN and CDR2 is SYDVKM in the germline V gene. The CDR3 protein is CATLETGTDGPQHF. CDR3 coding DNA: TGTGCCACCCTAGAAACCGGGACAGACGGGCCCCAGCATTTT.

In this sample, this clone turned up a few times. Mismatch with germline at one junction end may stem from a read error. In nucleotides, the CDR3 is TGCGCCAGCAGCCAAGAGCCAGCGGGAGGGCCCGGCGAGCAGTACTTC. It yields the protein CASSQEPAGGPGEQYF. The gene calls are TRBV7-2 and TRBJ2-7; 10 positions match TRBD2. This CDR3 has 16 amino acids. Germline V gene lookup returns CDR1 SGHTA and CDR2 FQGNSA.